The sequence of this T cell receptor beta chain was determined in a study of CD4 T cells in relation to SARS-CoV-2 and coronaviruses. Study as a whole: TCR beta CDR3s were sequenced after 10-day antigen culture of PBMCs. Shared crossreactive spike epitopes were mapped to their HLA restriction. Negative control cultures got HIV-1 Nef peptides or no peptide.

Using immunoSEQ multiplex PCR, the repertoire was profiled, and TCRdb retains in-frame clones only, with some absent. The sample consists of roughly 25,000 clones, 70% to 80% of them appearing once. The germline V gene encodes CDR1 SGHNT and CDR2 YENEEA. Trimming cost V 0 bases and J 2 bases, with 6 bases left between them. The CDR3 length is 14 residues. CD4+ T cells from unexposed donors were obtained before the COVID-19 pandemic (2011-2018). Isolation of CD4+ T cells took place after approximately 11 days in culture. Comments on this clone: Its antigen is unknown.

The sequence was collected from a human donor in good health. The gene calls are TRBV11-3 and TRBJ2-3; no firm D call. Sequencing used CD4+ T cells from PBMCs, cultured in vitro. CDR3 region: CASSLEGITDTQYF. The CDR3 nucleotides are TGTGCCAGCAGCTTAGAGGGGATCACAGATACGCAGTATTTT.